The 4 T cell receptor beta chains below all came from one sample that was sequenced in a study of shared clonotypes between healthy human individuals. Generated by immunoSEQ multiplex PCR, the TCRdb table keeps only in-frame clones and is missing some. The sample lists a few million clones, more than 80% seen once, with roughly 0.36% in the top ten. Sequenced sample: naive CD4+ T cells from PBMCs. Subset indicated: CD45RA+ positively selected. The receptors were sampled from a man between 18 and 35 years old in good health. Some clones in this sample may be carry-over from other donors' samples.

This sequence joins TRBV6-6 and TRBJ2-1, with 11 bases fitting TRBD2. Per germline, CDR1 MNHNY and CDR2 SVGAGI (reference sequence). This CDR3 contains 15 residues. With 4 bases clipped from V and 5 bases from J, the junction kept 4 bases outside the gene matches. The CDR3 loop is CASSSTGLADNEQFF. DNA of the CDR3: TGTGCCAGCAGTTCCACGGGACTAGCGGACAATGAGCAGTTCTTC.

The chain carries TRBV28 and TRBJ2-7; D perhaps matches TRBD1 (6 bases). The CDR3 loop spans 13 amino acids. V lost 6 bases and J 5 bases, leaving 14 bases between the germline ends. Germline assignment: CDR1 MDHEN and CDR2 SYDVKM. The chain's CDR3 is CASSNRVPNEQYF. CDR3 DNA sequence: TGTGCCAGCAGCAACAGGGTTCCAAACGAGCAGTACTTC.

This clone showed up just a few times. V usage is TRBV30 and J usage is TRBJ1-1, with no clear D. V lost 3 bases, J lost 1 base, and 15 bases lay in between. There are 15 residues in the CDR3. Germline CDR1 is GTSNPN and CDR2 is SVGIG (reference sequence). This CDR3 is CAWRPTPTTNTEAFF. For the CDR3, the DNA is TGTGCCTGGAGGCCAACCCCGACAACGAACACTGAAGCTTTCTTT.

The CDR3 nucleotides are TGTGCCAGCAGCCAAGAACTGGGGGGGTCCTACACCTTC. Its protein is CASSQELGGSYTF. The rearrangement links TRBV14 to TRBJ1-2; a weak D match, TRBD1 (5 bases). The CDR3 sequence is 13 residues long. Between the trimmed V and J ends, which lost 0 bases and 10 bases, there was a span of 12 bases. The germline gives CDR1 SGHDN, CDR2 FVKESK.